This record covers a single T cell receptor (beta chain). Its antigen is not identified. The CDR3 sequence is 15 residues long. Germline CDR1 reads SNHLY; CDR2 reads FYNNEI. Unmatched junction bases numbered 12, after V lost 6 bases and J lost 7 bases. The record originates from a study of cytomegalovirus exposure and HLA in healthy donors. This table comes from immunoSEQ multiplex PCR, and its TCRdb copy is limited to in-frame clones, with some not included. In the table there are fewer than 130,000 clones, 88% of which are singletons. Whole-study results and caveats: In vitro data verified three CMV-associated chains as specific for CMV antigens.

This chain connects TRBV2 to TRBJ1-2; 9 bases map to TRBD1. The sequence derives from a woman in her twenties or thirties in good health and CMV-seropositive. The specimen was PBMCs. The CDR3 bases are TGTGCCAGCAGGGGACAGGGAATCCGCTCAGTTGGCTACACCTTC. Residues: CASRGQGIRSVGYTF.